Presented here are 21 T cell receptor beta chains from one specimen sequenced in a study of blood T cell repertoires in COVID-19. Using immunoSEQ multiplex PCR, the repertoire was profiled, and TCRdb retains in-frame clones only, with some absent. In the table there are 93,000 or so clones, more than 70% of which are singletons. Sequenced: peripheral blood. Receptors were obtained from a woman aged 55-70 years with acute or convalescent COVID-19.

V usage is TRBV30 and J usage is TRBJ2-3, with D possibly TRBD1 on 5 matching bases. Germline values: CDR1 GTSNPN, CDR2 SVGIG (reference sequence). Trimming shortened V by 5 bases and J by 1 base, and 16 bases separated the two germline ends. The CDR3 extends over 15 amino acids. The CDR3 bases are TGTGCCTGGTCAATGGGGCTAAGGGGCACAGATACGCAGTATTTT. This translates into CAWSMGLRGTDTQYF.

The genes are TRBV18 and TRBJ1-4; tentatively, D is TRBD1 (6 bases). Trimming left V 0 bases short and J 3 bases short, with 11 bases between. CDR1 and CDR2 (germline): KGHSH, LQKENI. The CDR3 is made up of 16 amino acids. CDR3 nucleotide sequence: TGTGCCAGCTCACCACCGAGGGGGGGCTCTAATGAAAAACTGTTTTTT. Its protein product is CASSPPRGGSNEKLFF.

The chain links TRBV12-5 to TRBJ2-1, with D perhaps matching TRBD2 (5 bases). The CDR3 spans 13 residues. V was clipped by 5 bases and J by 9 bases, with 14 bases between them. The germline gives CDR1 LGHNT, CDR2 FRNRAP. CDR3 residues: CASGLYPGFEQFF. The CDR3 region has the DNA TGTGCTAGTGGTCTCTACCCGGGGTTTGAGCAGTTCTTC.

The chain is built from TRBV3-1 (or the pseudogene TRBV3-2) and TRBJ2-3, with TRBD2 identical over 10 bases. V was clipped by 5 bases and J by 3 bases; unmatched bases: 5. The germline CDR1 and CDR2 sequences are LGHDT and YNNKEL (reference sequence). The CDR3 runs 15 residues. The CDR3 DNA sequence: TGTGCCAGCAGCAAGAGCGGGAGGGGGACAGATACGCAGTATTTT. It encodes CASSKSGRGTDTQYF.

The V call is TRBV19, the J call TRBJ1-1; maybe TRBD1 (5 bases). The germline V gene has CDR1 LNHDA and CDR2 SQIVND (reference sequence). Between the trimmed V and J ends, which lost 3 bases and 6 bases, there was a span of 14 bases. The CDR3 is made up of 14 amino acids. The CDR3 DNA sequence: TGTGCCAGTAGTATTGATTTCGTGGGGCCTGAAGCTTTCTTT. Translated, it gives CASSIDFVGPEAFF.

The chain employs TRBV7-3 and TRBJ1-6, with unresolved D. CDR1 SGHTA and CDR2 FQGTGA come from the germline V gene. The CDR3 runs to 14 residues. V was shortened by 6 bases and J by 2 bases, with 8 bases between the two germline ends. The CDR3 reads CASSVGTYNSPLHF. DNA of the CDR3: TGTGCCAGCAGTGTCGGGACCTATAATTCACCCCTCCACTTT.

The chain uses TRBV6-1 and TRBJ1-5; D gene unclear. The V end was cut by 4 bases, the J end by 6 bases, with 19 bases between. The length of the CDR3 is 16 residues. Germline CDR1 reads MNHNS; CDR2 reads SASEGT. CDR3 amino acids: CASSGPGKASSQPQHF. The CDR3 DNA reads TGTGCCAGCAGTGGCCCGGGGAAAGCGAGTTCTCAGCCCCAGCATTTT.

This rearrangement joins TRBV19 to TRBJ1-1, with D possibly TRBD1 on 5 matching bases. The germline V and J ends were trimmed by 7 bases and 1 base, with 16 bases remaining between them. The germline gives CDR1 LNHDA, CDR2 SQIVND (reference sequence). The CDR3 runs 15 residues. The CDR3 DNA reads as TGTGCCAGTAATCCTCTGGGGCCGGGGAACACTGAAGCTTTCTTT. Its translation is CASNPLGPGNTEAFF.

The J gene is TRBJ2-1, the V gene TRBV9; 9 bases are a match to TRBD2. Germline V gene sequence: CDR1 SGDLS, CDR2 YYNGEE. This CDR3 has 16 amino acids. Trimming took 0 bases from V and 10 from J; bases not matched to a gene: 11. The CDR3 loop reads CASSVVGSGSYAEQFF. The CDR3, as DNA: TGTGCCAGCAGCGTAGTAGGTAGCGGGAGCTACGCCGAGCAGTTCTTC.

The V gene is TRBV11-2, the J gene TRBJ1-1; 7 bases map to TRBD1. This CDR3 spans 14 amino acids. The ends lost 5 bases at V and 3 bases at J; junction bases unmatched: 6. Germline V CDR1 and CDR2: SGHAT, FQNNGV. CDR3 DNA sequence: TGTGCCAGCAGCCAACAGGGGCGGGACACTGAAGCTTTCTTT. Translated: CASSQQGRDTEAFF.

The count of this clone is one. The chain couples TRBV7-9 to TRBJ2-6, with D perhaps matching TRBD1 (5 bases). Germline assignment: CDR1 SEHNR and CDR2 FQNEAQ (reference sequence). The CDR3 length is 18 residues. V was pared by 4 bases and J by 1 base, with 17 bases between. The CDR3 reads CASSSSTGRYSGANVLTF. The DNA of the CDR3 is TGTGCCAGCAGCTCCTCTACAGGACGATATTCTGGGGCCAACGTCCTGACTTTC.

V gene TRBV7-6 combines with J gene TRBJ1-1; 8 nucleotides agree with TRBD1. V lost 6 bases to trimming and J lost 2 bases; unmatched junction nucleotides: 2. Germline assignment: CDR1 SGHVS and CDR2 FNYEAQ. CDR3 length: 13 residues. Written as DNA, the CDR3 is TGTGCCAGCAGGGACAGGGCCAACACTGAAGCTTTCTTT. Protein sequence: CASRDRANTEAFF.

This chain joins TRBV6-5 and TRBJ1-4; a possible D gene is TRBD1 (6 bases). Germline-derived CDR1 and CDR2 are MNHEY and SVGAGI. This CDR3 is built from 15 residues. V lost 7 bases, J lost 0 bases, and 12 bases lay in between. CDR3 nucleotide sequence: TGTGCCAGCAATGGCAGGGGCGCAACTAATGAAAAACTGTTTTTT. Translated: CASNGRGATNEKLFF.

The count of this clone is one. CDR3 residues: CASSPGTGNTIYF. CDR3 coding DNA: TGCGCCAGCAGCCCCGGGACTGGAAACACCATATATTTT. The chain uses TRBV23-1 and TRBJ1-3; D is uncertain. TRBV23-1 is an ORF, with its function uncertain. The V end lost 6 bases, the J end lost 2 bases, and 8 bases lay between the germline ends. This CDR3 spans 13 amino acids.

The CDR3 loop reads CASSLGSAGGYTF. In DNA, the CDR3 is TGTGCCAGCAGCTTAGGGTCAGCCGGGGGCTACACCTTC. The chain recombines TRBV11-3 with TRBJ1-2; D gene unclear. This CDR3 contains 13 residues. CDR1 and CDR2 (germline): SGHNT, YENEEA. V lost 1 base, J lost 8 bases, and 11 bases lay in between.

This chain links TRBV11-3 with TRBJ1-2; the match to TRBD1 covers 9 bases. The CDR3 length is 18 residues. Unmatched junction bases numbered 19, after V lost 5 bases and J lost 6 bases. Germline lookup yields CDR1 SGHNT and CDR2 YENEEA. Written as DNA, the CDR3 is TGTGCCAGCAGCCCTATCTCCCGGGACAGGGTTCTCGGGCATGGCTACACCTTC. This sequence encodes CASSPISRDRVLGHGYTF.

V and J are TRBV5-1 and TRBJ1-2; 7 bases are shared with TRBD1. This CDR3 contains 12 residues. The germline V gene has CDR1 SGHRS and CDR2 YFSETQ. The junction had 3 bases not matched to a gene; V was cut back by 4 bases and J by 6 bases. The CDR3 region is CASSGTVHGYTF. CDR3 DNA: TGCGCCAGCAGCGGGACAGTTCATGGCTACACCTTC.

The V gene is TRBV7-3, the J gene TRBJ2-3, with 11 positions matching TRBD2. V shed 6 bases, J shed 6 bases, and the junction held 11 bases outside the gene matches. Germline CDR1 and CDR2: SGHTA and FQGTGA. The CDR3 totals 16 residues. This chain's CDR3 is CASSQHSGRAGDTQYF. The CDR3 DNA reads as TGTGCCAGCAGTCAACATAGCGGGAGGGCGGGGGATACGCAGTATTTT.

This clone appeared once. The CDR3 sequence is CASSGPGGTQHF. CDR3 sequence (DNA): TGTGCCAGTAGTGGGCCGGGGGGAACCCAGCATTTT. V and J are TRBV19 and TRBJ1-5; D is perhaps TRBD1 (5 bases). The CDR3 sequence is 12 residues long. V gave up 5 bases and J gave up 11 bases, with 13 bases separating them. From germline, CDR1 is LNHDA and CDR2 SQIVND (reference sequence). The full variable domain, completed using reference TRBV19 and TRBJ1-5, is DGGITQSPKYLFRKEGQNVTLSCEQNLNHDAMYWYRQDPGQGLRLIYYSQIVNDFQKGDIAEGYSVSREKKESFPLTVTSAQKNPTAFYLCASSGPGGTQHFGDGTRLSIL.

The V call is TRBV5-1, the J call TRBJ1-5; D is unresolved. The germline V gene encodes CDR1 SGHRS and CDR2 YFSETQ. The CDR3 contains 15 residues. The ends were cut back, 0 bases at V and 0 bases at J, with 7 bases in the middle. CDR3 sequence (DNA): TGCGCCAGCAGCTTGGACGGGGATAGCAATCAGCCCCAGCATTTT. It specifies CASSLDGDSNQPQHF.

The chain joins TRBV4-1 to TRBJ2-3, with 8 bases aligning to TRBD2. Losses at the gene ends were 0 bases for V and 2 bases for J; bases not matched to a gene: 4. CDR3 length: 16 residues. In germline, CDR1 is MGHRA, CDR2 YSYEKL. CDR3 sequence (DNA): TGCGCCAGCAGCCAAGATGGCGGGAGGATCACAGATACGCAGTATTTT. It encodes CASSQDGGRITDTQYF.